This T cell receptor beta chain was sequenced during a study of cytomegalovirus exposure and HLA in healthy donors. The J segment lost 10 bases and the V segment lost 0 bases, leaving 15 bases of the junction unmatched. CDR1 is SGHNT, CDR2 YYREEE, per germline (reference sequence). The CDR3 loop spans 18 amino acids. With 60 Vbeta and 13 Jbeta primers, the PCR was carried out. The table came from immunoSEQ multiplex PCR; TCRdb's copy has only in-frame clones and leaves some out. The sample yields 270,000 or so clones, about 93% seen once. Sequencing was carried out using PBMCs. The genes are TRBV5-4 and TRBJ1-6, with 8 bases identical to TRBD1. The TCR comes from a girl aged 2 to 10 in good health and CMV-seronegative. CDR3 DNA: TGTGCCAGCAGCTTGGCCCTGGGAGGACAGGGTGTTGGGTCACCCCTCCACTTT. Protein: CASSLALGGQGVGSPLHF.